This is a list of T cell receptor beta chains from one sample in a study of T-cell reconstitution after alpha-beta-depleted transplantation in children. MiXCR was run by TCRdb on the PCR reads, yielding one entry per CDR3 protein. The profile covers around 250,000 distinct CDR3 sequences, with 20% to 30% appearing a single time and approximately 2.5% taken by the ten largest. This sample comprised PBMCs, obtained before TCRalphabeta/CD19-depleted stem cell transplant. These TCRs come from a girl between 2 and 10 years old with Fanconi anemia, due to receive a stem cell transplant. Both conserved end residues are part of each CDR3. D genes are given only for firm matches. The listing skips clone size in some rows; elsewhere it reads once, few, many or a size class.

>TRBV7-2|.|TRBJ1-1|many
CASSLNRGAPNTEAFF
TGTGCCAGCAGCTTAAACCGGGGGGCGCCGAACACTGAAGCTTTCTTT
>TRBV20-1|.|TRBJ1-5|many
CSANDVNSNQPQHF
TGCAGTGCTAACGACGTTAATAGCAACCAGCCCCAGCATTTT
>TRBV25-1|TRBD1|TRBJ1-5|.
CASRIDRANQPQHF
TGTGCCAGCAGGATAGACAGGGCCAATCAGCCCCAGCATTTT
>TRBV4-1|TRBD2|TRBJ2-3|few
CASSATSLAGITDTQYF
TGCGCCAGCAGCGCAACTTCACTAGCGGGAATAACAGATACGCAGTATTTT
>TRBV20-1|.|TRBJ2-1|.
CSARDRARYNEQFF
TGCAGTGCTAGAGACAGGGCCCGCTACAATGAGCAGTTCTTC
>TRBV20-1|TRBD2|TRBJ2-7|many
CSARPALAGAGYEQYF
TGCAGTGCTAGACCCGCCCTAGCGGGAGCTGGGTACGAGCAGTACTTC
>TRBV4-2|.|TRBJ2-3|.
CASSQVNHGMSPNTQYF
TGTGCCAGCAGCCAAGTTAATCACGGGATGTCCCCAAATACGCAGTATTTT
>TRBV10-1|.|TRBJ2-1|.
CASSPGYYNEQFF
TGCGCCAGCAGTCCGGGATACTACAATGAGCAGTTCTTC
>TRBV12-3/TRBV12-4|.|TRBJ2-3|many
CASRSTRLHTDTQYF
TGTGCCAGCAGATCGACTAGACTTCACACAGATACGCAGTATTTT
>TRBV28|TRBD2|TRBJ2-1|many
CASSLAGLASGEQFF
TGTGCCAGCAGTTTAGCTGGACTAGCTTCGGGTGAGCAGTTCTTC
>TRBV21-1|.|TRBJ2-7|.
CASSKILAYEQYF
TGTGCCAGCAGCAAAATCCTGGCCTACGAGCAGTACTTC